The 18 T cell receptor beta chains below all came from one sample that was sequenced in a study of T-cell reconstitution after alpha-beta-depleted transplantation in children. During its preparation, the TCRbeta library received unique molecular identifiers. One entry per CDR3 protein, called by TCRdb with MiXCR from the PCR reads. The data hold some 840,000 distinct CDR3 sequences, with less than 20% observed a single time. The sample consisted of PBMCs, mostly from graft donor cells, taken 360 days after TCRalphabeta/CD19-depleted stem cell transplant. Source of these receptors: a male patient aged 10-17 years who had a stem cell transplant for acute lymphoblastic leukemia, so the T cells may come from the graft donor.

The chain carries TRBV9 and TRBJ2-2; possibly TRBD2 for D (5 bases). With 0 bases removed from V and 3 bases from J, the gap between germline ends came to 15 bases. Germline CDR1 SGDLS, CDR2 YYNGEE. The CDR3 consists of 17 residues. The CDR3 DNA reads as TGTGCCAGCAGCGTAGATGGAGGACTTTACTACACCGGGGAGCTGTTTTTT. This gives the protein CASSVDGGLYYTGELFF.

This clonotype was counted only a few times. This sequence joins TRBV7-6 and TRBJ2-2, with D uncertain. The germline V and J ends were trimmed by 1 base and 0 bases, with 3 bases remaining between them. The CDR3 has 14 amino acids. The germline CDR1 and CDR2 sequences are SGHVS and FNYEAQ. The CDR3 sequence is CASSLESNTGELFF. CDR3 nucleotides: TGTGCCAGCAGCTTAGAGTCGAACACCGGGGAGCTGTTTTTT.

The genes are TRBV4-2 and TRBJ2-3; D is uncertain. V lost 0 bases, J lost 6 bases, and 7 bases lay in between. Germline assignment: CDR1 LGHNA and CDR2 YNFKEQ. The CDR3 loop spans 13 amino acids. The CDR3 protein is CASSQDPRDTQYF. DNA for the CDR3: TGTGCCAGCAGCCAAGACCCCCGGGATACGCAGTATTTT.

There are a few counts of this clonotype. CDR3 coding DNA: TGTGCCACCAGCAGAGAGGTAACCCTAGGGTGGGAGACCCAGTACTTC. Its protein is CATSREVTLGWETQYF. The chain links TRBV15 to TRBJ2-5, with no clear D. Germline V gene sequence: CDR1 LNHNV, CDR2 YYDKDF (reference sequence). V lost 0 bases to trimming and J lost 5 bases, with 16 bases between them. This CDR3 contains 16 residues.

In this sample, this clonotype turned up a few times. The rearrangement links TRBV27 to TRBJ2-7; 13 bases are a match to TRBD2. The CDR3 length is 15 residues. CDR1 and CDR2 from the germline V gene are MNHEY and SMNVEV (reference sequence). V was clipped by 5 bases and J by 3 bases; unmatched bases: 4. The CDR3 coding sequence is TGTGCCAGCAGTGAACGGACTAGCGGGAGCTACGAGCAGTACTTC. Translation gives CASSERTSGSYEQYF.

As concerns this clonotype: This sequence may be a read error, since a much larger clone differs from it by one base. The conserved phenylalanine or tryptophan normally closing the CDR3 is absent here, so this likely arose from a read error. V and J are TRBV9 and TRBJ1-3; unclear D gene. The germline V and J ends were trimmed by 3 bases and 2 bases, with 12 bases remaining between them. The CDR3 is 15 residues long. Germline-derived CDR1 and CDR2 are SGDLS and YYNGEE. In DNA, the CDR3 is TGTGCCAGCAGCGGGATCGGTCGTACTGGAAACACCATATATTAT. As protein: CASSGIGRTGNTIYY.

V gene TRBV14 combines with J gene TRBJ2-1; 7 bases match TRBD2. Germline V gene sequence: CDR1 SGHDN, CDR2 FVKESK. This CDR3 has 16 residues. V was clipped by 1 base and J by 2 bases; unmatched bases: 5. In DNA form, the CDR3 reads TGTGCCAGCAGCCAAGGGCGGGAGAAGCCCTACAATGAGCAGTTCTTC. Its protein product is CASSQGREKPYNEQFF.

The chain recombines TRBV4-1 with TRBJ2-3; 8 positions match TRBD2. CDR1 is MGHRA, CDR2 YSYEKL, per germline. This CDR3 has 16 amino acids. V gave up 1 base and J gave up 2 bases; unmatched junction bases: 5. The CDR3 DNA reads TGCGCCAGCAGCCAAGGTGGTAGCGGGGTCACAGATACGCAGTATTTT. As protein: CASSQGGSGVTDTQYF.

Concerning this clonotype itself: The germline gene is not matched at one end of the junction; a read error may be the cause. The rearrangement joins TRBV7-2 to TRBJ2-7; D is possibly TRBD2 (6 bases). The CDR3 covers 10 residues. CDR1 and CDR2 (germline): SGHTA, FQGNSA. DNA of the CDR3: TGTGCCAGCAGCCTCCCGGGGAGGATCTTC. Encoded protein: CASSLPGRIF.

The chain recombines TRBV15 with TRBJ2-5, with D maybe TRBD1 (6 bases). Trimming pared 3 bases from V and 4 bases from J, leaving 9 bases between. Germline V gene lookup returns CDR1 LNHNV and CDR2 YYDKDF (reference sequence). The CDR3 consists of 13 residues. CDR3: CATSSRGGETQYF. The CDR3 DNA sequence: TGTGCCACCAGCAGCAGGGGTGGAGAGACCCAGTACTTC.

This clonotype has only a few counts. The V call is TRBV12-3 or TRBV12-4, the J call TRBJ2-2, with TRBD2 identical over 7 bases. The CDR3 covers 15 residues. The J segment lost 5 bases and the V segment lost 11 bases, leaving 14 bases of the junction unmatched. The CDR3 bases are TGTGCCTCTCACCTAGGGGAGGGCCGAACCGGGGAGCTGTTTTTT. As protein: CASHLGEGRTGELFF.

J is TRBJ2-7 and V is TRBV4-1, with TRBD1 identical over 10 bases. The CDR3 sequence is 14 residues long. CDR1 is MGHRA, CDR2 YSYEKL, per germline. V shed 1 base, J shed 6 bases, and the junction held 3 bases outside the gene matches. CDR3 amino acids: CASSQGQGAPEQYF. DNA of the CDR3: TGCGCCAGCAGCCAAGGACAGGGGGCCCCCGAGCAGTACTTC.

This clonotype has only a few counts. CDR3 sequence: CASRRVPDQPQHF. The DNA of the CDR3 is TGTGCCAGCAGACGCGTCCCTGATCAGCCCCAGCATTTT. The chain recombines TRBV6-1 with TRBJ1-5; unclear D gene. The CDR3 covers 13 residues. CDR1 is MNHNS and CDR2 is SASEGT in the germline V gene. Trimming shortened V by 6 bases and J by 5 bases, and 11 bases separated the two germline ends.

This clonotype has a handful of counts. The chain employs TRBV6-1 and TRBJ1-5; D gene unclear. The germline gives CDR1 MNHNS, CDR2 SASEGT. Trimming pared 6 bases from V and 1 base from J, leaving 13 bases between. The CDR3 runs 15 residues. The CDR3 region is CASSSKRASNQPQHF. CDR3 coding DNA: TGTGCCAGCAGCTCGAAAAGGGCAAGCAATCAGCCCCAGCATTTT.

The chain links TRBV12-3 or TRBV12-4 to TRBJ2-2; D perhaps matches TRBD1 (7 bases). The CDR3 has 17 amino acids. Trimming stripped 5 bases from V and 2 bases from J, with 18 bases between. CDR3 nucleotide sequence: TGTGCCAGCAGTCCCGATCGACAGGGAGGTAACACCGGGGAGCTGTTTTTT. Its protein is CASSPDRQGGNTGELFF.

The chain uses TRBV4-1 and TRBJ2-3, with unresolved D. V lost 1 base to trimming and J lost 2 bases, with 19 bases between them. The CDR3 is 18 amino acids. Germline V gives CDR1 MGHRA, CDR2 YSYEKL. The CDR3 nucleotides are TGCGCCAGCAGCCAAGGGTTCTCGACTGGGGTGATCACAGATACGCAGTATTTT. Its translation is CASSQGFSTGVITDTQYF.

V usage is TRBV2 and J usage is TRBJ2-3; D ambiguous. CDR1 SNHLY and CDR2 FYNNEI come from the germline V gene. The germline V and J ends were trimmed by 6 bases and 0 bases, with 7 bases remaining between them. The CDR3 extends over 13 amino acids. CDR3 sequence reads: CASRRFSTDTQYF. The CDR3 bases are TGTGCCAGCAGGAGGTTTAGCACAGATACGCAGTATTTT.

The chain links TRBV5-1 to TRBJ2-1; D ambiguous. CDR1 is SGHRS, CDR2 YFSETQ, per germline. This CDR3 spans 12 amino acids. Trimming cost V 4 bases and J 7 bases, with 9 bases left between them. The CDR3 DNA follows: TGCGCCAGCAGCCCTATGCGGAATGAGCAGTTCTTC. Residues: CASSPMRNEQFF.